The clone carrying this T cell receptor (beta chain) has ten or more counts. Antigen unknown. The data belong to a study of Graves' ophthalmopathy and Graves' hyperthyroidism. Amplified TCR beta CDR3 regions were obtained using RNA transcripts as template. Amplification began with first-round RT-PCR using HTBI primers, then second-round multiplex PCR was performed. Using its own MiXCR run on the multiplex PCR reads, TCRdb lists one record per CDR3 protein. The table lists approximately 150,000 distinct CDR3 sequences, 30% to 45% of them singletons. The germline V gene encodes CDR1 SGHRS and CDR2 YFSETQ. The CDR3 totals 14 residues. V lost 3 bases and J lost 1, with 10 bases in between. Notes on the study in general: In blood appeared most of the expanded thyroid clonotypes whose frequency exceeded 0.001.

The study enrolled ophthalmopathy donors with moderate-to-severe activity, CAS ≥3, NOSPECS ≥4 and duration under 3 months. Reliance was placed on clinical symptoms, serum thyroxine, TRAb, thyroid ultrasound and orbital computed tomography for diagnosis. Sequenced sample: peripheral blood. This rearrangement joins TRBV5-1 to TRBJ1-1; D is ambiguous. The sequence came from a man younger than 45 with Graves' ophthalmopathy. CDR3 sequence: CASSSREGNTEAFF. The CDR3 DNA reads as TGCGCCAGCAGCTCTAGAGAGGGGAACACTGAAGCTTTCTTT.